The sequence of this T cell receptor beta chain was determined in a study of T cell changes during pregnancy in multiple sclerosis. Sequencing used immunoSEQ multiplex PCR; TCRdb keeps in-frame clones, though not all of them. The sample comprises 90,000 to 100,000 clones, around 93% of which are singletons, and less than 2.5% rests with the top ten. V was pared by 3 bases and J by 5 bases, with 11 bases of the junction left unmatched. The germline CDR1 and CDR2 sequences are SGHRS and YFSETQ. The CDR3 is made up of 18 amino acids. The sequenced sample was peripheral blood, obtained in the third trimester of pregnancy. V usage is TRBV5-1 and J usage is TRBJ2-5; 15 bases map to TRBD2. The source is a female donor with multiple sclerosis, enrolled in a pregnancy study. This chain's CDR3 is CASSWPGLAGGPYETQYF. For the CDR3, the DNA is TGCGCCAGCAGCTGGCCGGGACTAGCGGGAGGTCCCTATGAGACCCAGTACTTC.